The rows below give T cell receptor beta chains drawn from one sample of a study of blood T cell repertoires in COVID-19. Produced via immunoSEQ multiplex PCR; TCRdb's table is partial and in-frame only. In the table there are around 280,000 clones, approximately 86% of which are singletons. The sample consisted of peripheral blood. These receptors were collected from a man aged 65 to 79 with acute or convalescent COVID-19. Each CDR3 is given with its conserved first and last residue. Fields, in order: CDR3 length, V gene, D gene, J gene, clone size, CDR3 protein, CDR3 DNA. A D gene is named only where the DNA matches it firmly. Where a row states a size, it is once, few, many or the class of an expanded clone; other rows omit it.

cdr3_length: 13
v_call: TRBV2
d_call: -
j_call: TRBJ1-3
clone_size: -
cdr3_aa: CASTAGPLNTIYF
cdr3_nt: TGTGCCAGCACCGCGGGGCCCCTGAACACCATATATTTT

cdr3_length: 15
v_call: TRBV7-2
d_call: TRBD2
j_call: TRBJ2-1
clone_size: -
cdr3_aa: CASSARLAGGNEQFF
cdr3_nt: TGTGCCAGCAGCGCCAGACTAGCGGGGGGGAATGAGCAGTTCTTC

cdr3_length: 15
v_call: TRBV25-1
d_call: -
j_call: TRBJ2-5
clone_size: -
cdr3_aa: CASSDSGTGRETQYF
cdr3_nt: TGTGCCAGCAGTGATTCCGGGACGGGGAGGGAGACCCAGTACTTC

cdr3_length: 16
v_call: TRBV19
d_call: -
j_call: TRBJ2-1
clone_size: once
cdr3_aa: CASIKRAASSYNEQFF
cdr3_nt: TGTGCCAGTATCAAGCGGGCGGCGAGCTCCTACAATGAGCAGTTCTTC

cdr3_length: 16
v_call: TRBV27
d_call: TRBD1
j_call: TRBJ1-5
clone_size: -
cdr3_aa: CASSSRDRGPNQPQHF
cdr3_nt: TGTGCCAGCAGTTCCCGGGACAGGGGACCTAATCAGCCCCAGCATTTT

cdr3_length: 15
v_call: TRBV7-6
d_call: -
j_call: TRBJ2-3
clone_size: -
cdr3_aa: CASSLGSGPPDTQYF
cdr3_nt: TGTGCCAGCAGCTTAGGAAGCGGCCCCCCAGATACGCAGTATTTT

cdr3_length: 18
v_call: TRBV11-3
d_call: -
j_call: TRBJ2-2
clone_size: -
cdr3_aa: CASSSAGPGGQGTGELFF
cdr3_nt: TGTGCCAGCAGCTCAGCCGGGCCCGGGGGGCAGGGGACCGGGGAGCTGTTTTTT

cdr3_length: 15
v_call: TRBV27
d_call: TRBD2
j_call: TRBJ2-3
clone_size: -
cdr3_aa: CASTVSGGHTDTQYF
cdr3_nt: TGTGCCAGCACCGTAAGCGGGGGCCACACAGATACGCAGTATTTT

cdr3_length: 15
v_call: TRBV9
d_call: -
j_call: TRBJ2-2
clone_size: -
cdr3_aa: CASSVAPANTGELFF
cdr3_nt: TGTGCCAGCAGCGTAGCCCCAGCGAACACCGGGGAGCTGTTTTTT

cdr3_length: 16
v_call: TRBV5-1
d_call: -
j_call: TRBJ2-5
clone_size: -
cdr3_aa: CASSLIEGSFSETQYF
cdr3_nt: TGCGCCAGCAGCTTGATCGAGGGCTCGTTTTCGGAGACCCAGTACTTC

cdr3_length: 18
v_call: TRBV21-1
d_call: -
j_call: TRBJ1-4
clone_size: -
cdr3_aa: CASSKDPGVDATNEKLFF
cdr3_nt: TGTGCCAGCAGCAAAGACCCAGGGGTCGACGCAACTAATGAAAAACTGTTTTTT

cdr3_length: 11
v_call: TRBV29-1
d_call: TRBD1
j_call: TRBJ1-2
clone_size: -
cdr3_aa: CSVGQVYGYTF
cdr3_nt: TGCAGCGTCGGACAGGTCTATGGCTACACCTTC

cdr3_length: 14
v_call: TRBV15
d_call: -
j_call: TRBJ2-1
clone_size: -
cdr3_aa: CATSRGGGRNEQFF
cdr3_nt: TGTGCCACCAGCAGAGGGGGGGGCCGCAATGAGCAGTTCTTC

cdr3_length: 14
v_call: TRBV24-1
d_call: -
j_call: TRBJ2-1
clone_size: -
cdr3_aa: CATSDVQPGSEQFF
cdr3_nt: TGTGCCACCAGTGATGTCCAACCCGGGAGTGAGCAGTTCTTC

cdr3_length: 16
v_call: TRBV5-1
d_call: -
j_call: TRBJ2-4
clone_size: -
cdr3_aa: CASSLDRRIAKNIQYF
cdr3_nt: TGCGCCAGCAGCTTGGATCGCAGAATAGCCAAAAACATTCAGTACTTC

cdr3_length: 14
v_call: TRBV6-2/TRBV6-3
d_call: -
j_call: TRBJ1-3
clone_size: -
cdr3_aa: CASSSVYSGNTIYF
cdr3_nt: TGTGCCAGCAGTTCGGTGTACTCTGGAAACACCATATATTTT

cdr3_length: 15
v_call: TRBV5-1
d_call: TRBD2
j_call: TRBJ2-1
clone_size: -
cdr3_aa: CASTRDGGDYNEQFF
cdr3_nt: TGCGCCAGCACCCGAGACGGGGGGGACTACAATGAGCAGTTCTTC

cdr3_length: 14
v_call: TRBV4-3
d_call: -
j_call: TRBJ1-5
clone_size: -
cdr3_aa: CASSRDMGLGPQHF
cdr3_nt: TGCGCCAGCAGCCGAGACATGGGCCTTGGACCCCAGCATTTT